The next 6 T cell receptor beta chains were all read from a single sample in a study of a mutant IDH1 vaccine in newly diagnosed glioma. Their cognate antigens are unknown. The table came from immunoSEQ multiplex PCR; TCRdb's copy has only in-frame clones and leaves some out. The sample shows around 40,000 clones, about four fifths of them seen only once. Time point here: week 5, during vaccination. Doses consisted of 300 ug of mutant IDH1 20-mer peptide each, paired with topical imiquimod. This specimen consisted of PBMCs, obtained from a glioma patient whose treatment included an IDH1 peptide vaccine. Every receptor here comes from a man aged 45-65 years with glioma.

J is TRBJ1-4 and V is TRBV6-5; 8 nucleotides line up with TRBD1. CDR1 is MNHEY, CDR2 SVGAGI, per germline. The trim removed 6 bases at V and 6 bases at J, leaving 9 bases unmatched. CDR3 length: 15 amino acids. The DNA for the CDR3 is TGTGCCAGCAGCCCCGGACAGGGTCCATATGAAAAACTGTTTTTT. Protein sequence: CASSPGQGPYEKLFF.

The chain is built from TRBV5-6 and TRBJ2-3; 7 positions match TRBD1. The junction had 6 bases not matched to a gene; V was cut back by 3 bases and J by 2 bases. The germline CDR1 and CDR2 sequences are SGHDT and YYEEEE. CDR3 length: 15 residues. The CDR3 region is CASSSRQGYTDTQYF. The CDR3 DNA sequence: TGTGCCAGCAGCTCTAGACAGGGATACACAGATACGCAGTATTTT. Filled out from reference TRBV5-6 and TRBJ2-3, the complete variable domain reads DAGVTQSPTHLIKTRGQQVTLRCSPKSGHDTVSWYQQALGQGPQFIFQYYEEEERQRGNFPDRFSGHQFPNYSSELNVNALLLGDSALYLCASSSRQGYTDTQYFGPGTRLTVL.

This chain connects TRBV5-1 to TRBJ2-2; 13 bases line up with TRBD2. Per the germline V gene, CDR1 is SGHRS and CDR2 is YFSETQ. Trimming at V came to 4 bases and at J to 3 bases, leaving 6 bases not matched to a gene. This CDR3 has 17 amino acids. For the CDR3, the DNA is TGCGCCAGCAGCACCGGGACTAGCGGGACGCACACCGGGGAGCTGTTTTTT. This encodes CASSTGTSGTHTGELFF.

The chain has TRBV7-2 and TRBJ2-5; no firm D call. V was trimmed by 3 bases and J by 4 bases, leaving 9 bases between them. Germline V gives CDR1 SGHTA, CDR2 FQGNSA. The CDR3 is 13 amino acids. This CDR3 reads CASSFGFGETQYF. In nucleotides, the CDR3 is TGTGCCAGCAGCTTCGGTTTCGGAGAGACCCAGTACTTC.

The CDR3: CSAREAETQYF. The CDR3 DNA reads as TGCAGTGCTAGAGAGGCGGAGACCCAGTACTTC. The V gene is TRBV20-1, the J gene TRBJ2-5; no reliable D call. CDR1 is DFQATT and CDR2 is SNEGSKA in the germline V gene (reference sequence). CDR3 length: 11 amino acids. The V gene lost 0 bases and the J gene lost 5 bases, with 4 bases spanning the gap.

J is TRBJ2-2 and V is TRBV9; no definite D call. The V gene lost 0 bases and the J gene lost 2 bases, with 8 bases spanning the gap. Germline lookup yields CDR1 SGDLS and CDR2 YYNGEE. This CDR3 is 15 amino acids long. CDR3: CASSVGSHNTGELFF. In DNA, the CDR3 is TGTGCCAGCAGCGTAGGTTCCCACAACACCGGGGAGCTGTTTTTT.